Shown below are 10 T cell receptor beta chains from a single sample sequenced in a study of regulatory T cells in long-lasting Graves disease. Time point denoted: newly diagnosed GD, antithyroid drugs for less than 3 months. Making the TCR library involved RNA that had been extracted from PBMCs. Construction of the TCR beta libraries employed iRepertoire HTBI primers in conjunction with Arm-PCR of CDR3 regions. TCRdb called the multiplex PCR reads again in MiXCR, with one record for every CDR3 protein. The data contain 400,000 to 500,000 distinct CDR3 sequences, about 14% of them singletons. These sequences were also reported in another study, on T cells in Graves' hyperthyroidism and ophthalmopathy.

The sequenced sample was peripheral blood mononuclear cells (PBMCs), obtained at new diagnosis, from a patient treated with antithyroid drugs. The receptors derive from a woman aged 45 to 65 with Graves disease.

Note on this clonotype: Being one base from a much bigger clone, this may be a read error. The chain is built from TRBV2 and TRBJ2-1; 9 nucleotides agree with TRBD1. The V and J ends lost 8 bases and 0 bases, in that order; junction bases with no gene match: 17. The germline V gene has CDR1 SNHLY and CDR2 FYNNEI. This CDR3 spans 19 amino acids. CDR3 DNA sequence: TGTGCCAGCGGACCGACCGGGACAGGGTTCTTGAGCTCCTACAATGAGCAGTTCTTC. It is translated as CASGPTGTGFLSSYNEQFF.

CDR3 DNA sequence: TGTGCCAGCATTGGGACACGACAAGAGACCCAGTACTTC. It is translated as CASIGTRQETQYF. This chain connects TRBV6-1 to TRBJ2-5, with D possibly matching TRBD1 (6 bases). This CDR3 region has 13 residues. V was cut by 7 bases and J by 2 bases, with 11 bases left in between. Germline assignment: CDR1 MNHNS and CDR2 SASEGT.

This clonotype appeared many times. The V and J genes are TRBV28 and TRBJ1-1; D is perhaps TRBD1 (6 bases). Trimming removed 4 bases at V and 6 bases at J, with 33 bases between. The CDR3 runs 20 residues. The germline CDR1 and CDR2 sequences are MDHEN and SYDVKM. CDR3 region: CASSYPRGNTKTLSSPEAFF. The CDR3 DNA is TGTGCCAGCAGTTACCCGAGGGGGAACACTAAGACCCTCTCGTCCCCTGAAGCTTTCTTT.

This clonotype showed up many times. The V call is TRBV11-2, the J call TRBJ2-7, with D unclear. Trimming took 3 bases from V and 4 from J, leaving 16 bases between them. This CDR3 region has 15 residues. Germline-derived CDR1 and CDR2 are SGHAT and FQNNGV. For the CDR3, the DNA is TGTGCCAGCAGCTTTAGTTTGAAAAGGGAATACGAGCAGTACTTC. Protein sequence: CASSFSLKREYEQYF.

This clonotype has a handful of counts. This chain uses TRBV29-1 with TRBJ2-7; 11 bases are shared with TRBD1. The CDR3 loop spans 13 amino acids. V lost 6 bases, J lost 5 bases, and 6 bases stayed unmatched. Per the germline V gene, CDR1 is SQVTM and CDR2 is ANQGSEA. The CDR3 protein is CSVGQGAFHEQYF. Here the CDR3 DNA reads TGCAGCGTCGGACAGGGGGCTTTCCACGAGCAGTACTTC.

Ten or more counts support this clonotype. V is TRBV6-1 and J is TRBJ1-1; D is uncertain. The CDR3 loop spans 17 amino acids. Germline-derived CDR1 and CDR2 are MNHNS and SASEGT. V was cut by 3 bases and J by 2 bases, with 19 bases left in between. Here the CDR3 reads CASSDTILGVRNTEAFF. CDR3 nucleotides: TGTGCCAGCAGTGACACAATCCTAGGAGTTAGAAACACTGAAGCTTTCTTT.

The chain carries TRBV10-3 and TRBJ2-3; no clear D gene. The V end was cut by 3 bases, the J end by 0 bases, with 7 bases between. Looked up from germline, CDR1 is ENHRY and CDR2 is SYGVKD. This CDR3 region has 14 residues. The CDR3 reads CAISDSSSTDTQYF. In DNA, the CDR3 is TGTGCCATCAGTGATTCATCTAGCACAGATACGCAGTATTTT.

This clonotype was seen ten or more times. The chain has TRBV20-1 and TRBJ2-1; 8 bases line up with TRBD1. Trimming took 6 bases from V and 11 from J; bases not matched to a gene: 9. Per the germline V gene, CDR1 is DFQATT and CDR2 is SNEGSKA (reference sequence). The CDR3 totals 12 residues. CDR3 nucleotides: TGCAGTGCCATCGGACAGGGTCTTAAGCAGTTCTTC. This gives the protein CSAIGQGLKQFF.

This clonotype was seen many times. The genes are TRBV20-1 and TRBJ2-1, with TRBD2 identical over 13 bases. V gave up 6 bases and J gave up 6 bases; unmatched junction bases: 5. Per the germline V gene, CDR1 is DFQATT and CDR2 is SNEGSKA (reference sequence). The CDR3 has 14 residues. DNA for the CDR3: TGCAGTGCGGCCGGGACTAGCGGGACCAATGAGCAGTTCTTC. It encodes CSAAGTSGTNEQFF.

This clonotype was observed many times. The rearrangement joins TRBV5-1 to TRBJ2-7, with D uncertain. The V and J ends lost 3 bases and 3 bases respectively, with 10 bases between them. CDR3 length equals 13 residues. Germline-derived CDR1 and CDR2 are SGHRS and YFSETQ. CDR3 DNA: TGCGCCAGCAGCTACGATGGGCACTACGAGCAGTACTTC. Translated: CASSYDGHYEQYF.